The 23 T cell receptor beta chains below all came from one sample that was sequenced in a study of technical replicates of blood from a few donors. Data came from immunoSEQ multiplex PCR; TCRdb stores just in-frame clones and leaves some out. The sample carries 82,000 or so clones, around 96% recorded once. The specimen was T cells isolated from PBMCs. The receptors derive from a human donor in good health.

V and J are TRBV7-6 and TRBJ2-1, with D perhaps TRBD2 (6 bases). V lost 6 bases to trimming and J lost 7 bases, with 10 bases between them. CDR3 size: 12 residues. The V gene's germline CDR1 is SGHVS and CDR2 FNYEAQ. CDR3 loop: CASSRLGNEQFF. The CDR3 region has the DNA TGTGCCAGCAGTCGACTAGGAAATGAGCAGTTCTTC.

The chain joins TRBV10-2 to TRBJ2-7, with unresolved D. CDR3 length: 13 amino acids. Per the germline V gene, CDR1 is WSHSY and CDR2 is SAAADI. V lost 6 bases and J 2 bases, leaving 11 bases between the germline ends. CDR3 DNA sequence: TGCGCCAGCAGCGATTACTCCGCCTACGAGCAGTACTTC. This encodes CASSDYSAYEQYF.

The chain employs TRBV28 and TRBJ2-7; TRBD2 matches at 8 bases. The V gene end was trimmed by 6 bases and the J gene end by 3 bases; junction bases not matched to a gene: 10. Germline V gene sequence: CDR1 MDHEN, CDR2 SYDVKM. CDR3 length: 15 residues. CDR3 region: CASRIGGGRSYEQYF. The CDR3 DNA sequence: TGTGCCAGCAGAATAGGTGGCGGGAGGAGCTACGAGCAGTACTTC.

This clone came up once. This rearrangement joins TRBV7-5 to TRBJ2-7; the table's D call, TRBD2, has no DNA check behind it. TRBV7-5 has pseudogene status. The CDR3 runs 15 residues. CDR3 DNA: TGTGCCAGAAGCTTACGGGGGACGGGAGGGGACGAGCAGTACTTC. It codes for CARSLRGTGGDEQYF.

V and J are TRBV19 and TRBJ2-7; 9 bases are shared with TRBD2. CDR1 is LNHDA, CDR2 SQIVND, per germline (reference sequence). The length of the CDR3 is 15 residues. V was pared by 0 bases and J by 9 bases, with 9 bases of the junction left unmatched. The CDR3 is CASSIEVAGASGQYF. CDR3 sequence (DNA): TGTGCCAGTAGTATAGAGGTAGCGGGAGCTTCGGGGCAGTACTTC.

The V call is TRBV19, the J call TRBJ1-3; D might be TRBD1 (5 bases). V was shortened by 7 bases and J by 3 bases, with 16 bases between the two germline ends. CDR3 size: 15 residues. CDR1 is LNHDA and CDR2 is SQIVND in the germline V gene (reference sequence). The CDR3, as DNA: TGTGCCAGTACCGGGGACGGGAGAGGTGGAAACACCATATATTTT. Translated, it gives CASTGDGRGGNTIYF.

CDR3 bases: TGTGCCAGCAGCTTGACAGGGGGCACCGGTGGCTACACCTTC. This encodes CASSLTGGTGGYTF. V is TRBV7-9 and J is TRBJ1-2; 10 nucleotides line up with TRBD1. The CDR3 loop spans 14 amino acids. Germline V CDR1 and CDR2: SEHNR, FQNEAQ (reference sequence). The V gene end was trimmed by 3 bases and the J gene end by 7 bases; junction bases not matched to a gene: 5.

The rearrangement uses TRBV15 and TRBJ2-7; D unclear. The CDR3 contains 13 residues. V was clipped by 0 bases and J by 2 bases, with 5 bases between them. CDR1 and CDR2 (germline): LNHNV, YYDKDF (reference sequence). DNA of the CDR3: TGTGCCACCAGCAGAGATCCCACCTACGAGCAGTACTTC. Amino acid sequence: CATSRDPTYEQYF.

CDR3 coding DNA: TGTGCCACCAGCCCCGGGACTCTCCTACTGAGAAACAATGAGCAGTTCTTC. It translates to CATSPGTLLLRNNEQFF. The chain couples TRBV15 to TRBJ2-1; possible D gene TRBD2, 6 bases. The CDR3 loop spans 17 amino acids. The germline CDR1 and CDR2 sequences are LNHNV and YYDKDF (reference sequence). V lost 5 bases, J lost 5 bases, and 22 bases lay in between. The full variable domain, rest sourced from reference TRBV15 and TRBJ2-1, is DAMVIQNPRYQVTQFGKPVTLSCSQTLNHNVMYWYQQKSSQAPKLLFHYYDKDFNNEADTPDNFQSRRPNTSFCFLDIRSPGLGDTAMYLCATSPGTLLLRNNEQFFGPGTRLTVL.

CDR3 in amino acids: CASSEGLAQGNYGYTF. CDR3 in DNA: TGTGCCAGCAGTGAAGGGTTAGCACAGGGTAACTATGGCTACACCTTC. The chain uses TRBV2 and TRBJ1-2, with a tentative D call TRBD1 (6 bases). The V gene lost 1 base and the J gene lost 1 base, with 13 bases spanning the gap. The CDR3 has 16 residues. Germline-derived CDR1 and CDR2 are SNHLY and FYNNEI. Variable domain in full (rest from reference TRBV2 and TRBJ1-2): EPEVTQTPSHQVTQMGQEVILRCVPISNHLYFYWYRQILGQKVEFLVSFYNNEISEKSEIFDDQFSVERPDGSNFTLKIRSTKLEDSAMYFCASSEGLAQGNYGYTFGSGTRLTVV.

The chain uses TRBV2 and TRBJ1-5; D perhaps matches TRBD1 (6 bases). The CDR3 contains 16 residues. Trimming took 6 bases from V and 4 from J, leaving 19 bases between them. The V gene's germline CDR1 is SNHLY and CDR2 FYNNEI. CDR3 loop: CASSSLRERGNQPQHF. CDR3 nucleotide sequence: TGTGCCAGCAGCTCTCTCAGGGAGAGGGGGAATCAGCCCCAGCATTTT. Drawing the rest from reference TRBV2 and TRBJ1-5, the complete variable domain is EPEVTQTPSHQVTQMGQEVILRCVPISNHLYFYWYRQILGQKVEFLVSFYNNEISEKSEIFDDQFSVERPDGSNFTLKIRSTKLEDSAMYFCASSSLRERGNQPQHFGDGTRLSIL.

The chain uses TRBV13 and TRBJ1-2, with TRBD1 matching 7 bases. V dropped 1 base and J dropped 2; count of bases not matched to a gene: 7. There are 16 residues in the CDR3. From germline, CDR1 is PRHDT and CDR2 FYEKMQ (reference sequence). Here the CDR3 DNA reads TGTGCCAGCAGCTTAGAATCCGGGACAGTCAACTATGGCTACACCTTC. Encoded protein: CASSLESGTVNYGYTF.

The chain combines TRBV28 with TRBJ2-6, with TRBD2 as a possible D gene (5 bases). The germline V gene has CDR1 MDHEN and CDR2 SYDVKM. V lost 1 base to trimming and J lost 0 bases, with 13 bases between them. The length of the CDR3 is 18 residues. CDR3 amino acids: CASSLLAPTSSGANVLTF. The CDR3 DNA follows: TGTGCCAGCAGTTTATTAGCCCCTACTAGCTCTGGGGCCAACGTCCTGACTTTC. Full variable domain (missing parts from reference TRBV28 and TRBJ2-6): DVKVTQSSRYLVKRTGEKVFLECVQDMDHENMFWYRQDPGLGLRLIYFSYDVKMKEKGDIPEGYSVSREKKERFSLILESASTNQTSMYLCASSLLAPTSSGANVLTFGAGSRLTVL.

This chain's CDR3 is CASSSRGETQYF. The DNA for the CDR3 is TGTGCCAGCAGCTCCCGGGGAGAGACCCAGTACTTC. The chain links TRBV11-1 to TRBJ2-5, with D tentatively TRBD2 (5 bases). Germline V gene sequence: CDR1 SGHAT, CDR2 FQDESV (reference sequence). V lost 4 bases to trimming and J lost 4 bases, with 7 bases between them. This CDR3 is 12 amino acids long.

This chain links TRBV5-1 with TRBJ1-1, with D possibly matching TRBD1 (5 bases). Germline assignment: CDR1 SGHRS and CDR2 YFSETQ. This CDR3 has 15 amino acids. The ends were cut back, 3 bases at V and 8 bases at J, with 20 bases in the middle. The CDR3 here is CASSWGPGETKEAFF. CDR3 nucleotides: TGCGCCAGCAGCTGGGGCCCGGGGGAGACCAAAGAAGCTTTCTTT. Full variable domain (outside the CDR3, taken from reference TRBV5-1 and TRBJ1-1): KAGVTQTPRYLIKTRGQQVTLSCSPISGHRSVSWYQQTPGQGLQFLFEYFSETQRNKGNFPGRFSGRQFSNSRSEMNVSTLELGDSALYLCASSWGPGETKEAFFGQGTRLTVV.

This chain connects TRBV7-9 to TRBJ2-1; 11 bases match TRBD2. The CDR3 is 15 residues long. V trimming: 5 bases; J trimming: 8 bases; junction bases outside the gene matches: 8. Per germline, CDR1 SEHNR and CDR2 FQNEAQ (reference sequence). As DNA, the CDR3 is TGTGCCAGCAGCCAGATTAGCGGGAGGGCCGATGAGCAGTTCTTC. It is translated as CASSQISGRADEQFF.

This chain connects TRBV30 to TRBJ2-1; 10 nucleotides line up with TRBD2. The CDR3 consists of 16 residues. CDR1 is GTSNPN, CDR2 SVGIG, per germline (reference sequence). The V and J ends lost 2 bases and 2 bases, in that order; junction bases with no gene match: 6. The CDR3 DNA sequence: TGTGCCTGGAGTCCCGGCCTAGCGGGAGCCTACAATGAGCAGTTCTTC. Protein product: CAWSPGLAGAYNEQFF.

The CDR3 here is CASSLGFGSGSTDTQYF. The CDR3 DNA sequence: TGTGCCAGCAGCTTAGGGTTCGGGAGCGGGAGCACAGATACGCAGTATTTT. The chain couples TRBV7-9 to TRBJ2-3; possible D gene TRBD2, 6 bases. V was shortened by 1 base and J by 0 bases, with 14 bases between the two germline ends. The V gene's germline CDR1 is SEHNR and CDR2 FQNEAQ (reference sequence). The CDR3 covers 17 residues.

The gene calls are TRBV9 and TRBJ2-7; possibly TRBD1 for D (6 bases). Between the trimmed V and J ends, which lost 3 bases and 6 bases, there was a span of 10 bases. The germline CDR1 and CDR2 sequences are SGDLS and YYNGEE. The CDR3 is 12 residues long. Here the CDR3 reads CASSGTGLEQYF. CDR3 nucleotide sequence: TGTGCCAGCAGCGGTACAGGGCTCGAGCAGTACTTC. The full variable domain, completed using reference TRBV9 and TRBJ2-7, is DSGVTQTPKHLITATGQRVTLRCSPRSGDLSVYWYQQSLDQGLQFLIQYYNGEERAKGNILERFSAQQFPDLHSELNLSSLELGDSALYFCASSGTGLEQYFGPGTRLTVT.

The gene calls are TRBV28 and TRBJ2-3; D unclear. From germline, CDR1 is MDHEN and CDR2 SYDVKM. The germline V and J ends were trimmed by 3 bases and 7 bases, with 5 bases remaining between them. This CDR3 is built from 11 residues. This CDR3 reads CASSFLHTQYF. CDR3 bases: TGTGCCAGCAGTTTTCTTCATACGCAGTATTTT.

This chain joins TRBV28 and TRBJ2-5; 12 bases fit TRBD2. The germline gives CDR1 MDHEN, CDR2 SYDVKM. The junction had 8 bases not matched to a gene; V was cut back by 5 bases and J by 1 base. The CDR3 length is 17 residues. The chain's CDR3 is CASSHGTSGHFQETQYF. As DNA, the CDR3 is TGTGCCAGCAGTCACGGGACTAGCGGGCATTTCCAAGAGACCCAGTACTTC.

Concerning this clone itself: Other DNA sequences of this sample code for an identical CDR3. V usage is TRBV5-1 and J usage is TRBJ2-7; 8 nucleotides align to TRBD1. Germline CDR1 is SGHRS and CDR2 is YFSETQ. This CDR3 contains 13 residues. Trimming took 2 bases from V and 5 from J; bases not matched to a gene: 3. The CDR3 here is CASSLGQGDEQYF. The CDR3 DNA reads as TGCGCCAGCAGCTTAGGACAGGGCGACGAGCAGTACTTC.

This CDR3 is CASSLGRNTEAFF. The CDR3 DNA reads TGTGCCAGCAGTTTAGGGAGGAACACTGAAGCTTTCTTT. The chain employs TRBV27 and TRBJ1-1; no firm D call. Germline loops: CDR1 MNHEY, CDR2 SMNVEV (reference sequence). The CDR3 consists of 13 residues. V lost 2 bases and J 1 base, leaving 5 bases between the germline ends.